This T cell receptor (beta chain) was documented in a study of shared clonotypes between healthy human individuals. At the level of the study: Used for every donor were three CD4 naive, three CD4 memory, two CD8 naive and one CD8 memory plate. Whole-study results and caveats: The donor pool, a small one, limited the genetic and exposure-history diversity represented.

Replicate PCRs run on sorted subsets employed approximately 180 ng DNA, around 27,000 T cell genomes. Methods used by the authors: Without quality scores, immunoSEQ junctional reads could not be filtered like full-length reads. Profiling relied on immunoSEQ multiplex PCR, and the TCRdb table lists in-frame clones only, not all of them. V and J calls and clone size are those listed in that table; D and trimming were worked out from the DNA. The sample holds 2 million to 2.5 million clones, approximately 94% seen once. Germline CDR1 is SQVTM and CDR2 is ANQGSEA. V was shortened by 7 bases and J by 3 bases, with 10 bases between the two germline ends. The CDR3 has 12 residues. Notes on this clone: Its antigen is undetermined.

This clonotype was obtained from a man younger than 35 in good health. The sequenced sample consisted of naive CD4+ T cells sorted from blood. The subset is: CD45RA+ positively selected. V usage is TRBV29-1 and J usage is TRBJ2-1; D gene uncertain. CDR3: CSGAGSYNEQFF. CDR3 coding DNA: TGCAGCGGGGCTGGAAGCTACAATGAGCAGTTCTTC.